This entry features one T cell receptor (beta chain) sequence. The antigen is unknown. This CDR3 has 16 residues. CDR1 and CDR2 from the germline V gene are MGHRA and YSYEKL. Template-switch reactions added UMIs with a 6-nucleotide sample barcode. With the 5' RACE reads reprocessed, TCRdb shows one record per CDR3 protein and no DNA. The sample spans roughly 160,000 distinct CDR3 sequences; the ten largest clones claim roughly 2.3%. This record belongs to a study of monozygotic twins with inflammatory bowel disease. Findings and limits, study-wide: Healthy co-twins, by inverse Simpson, had higher TCRbeta diversity than their siblings with IBD. Patients got different immunosuppressive treatments, which may have made their repertoires more variable. Twins classed as concordant or discordant showed no difference in repertoire similarity, possibly from limited power.

Specimen: blood. The source of this sequence is a human donor with ulcerative colitis or Crohn's disease, or a healthy co-twin of an affected twin (not recorded which). V gene TRBV4-1 combines with J gene TRBJ2-3; TCRdb's D gene call, TRBD2, goes unchecked for lack of DNA. The CDR3 sequence is CASSQVQGRTTDTQYF.